A single sample gave rise to the 27 T cell receptor beta chains below, sequenced in a study of blood T cell repertoires in COVID-19 (TCRdb year 2020). Receptors were amplified or captured by the immunoSEQ multiplex PCR assay. This immuneACCESS table, as held by TCRdb, lists in-frame sequences with V and J called but not all clones. Of the missing ones, under half trace to an unresolved V gene in checked studies; the others have no known cause. For this sample the table gives about 490,000 clones, of which approximately 85% were detected only once. The leading ten clones occupy roughly 3.2% of the sample. Sequenced: peripheral blood. The receptors stem from a human donor in a cohort sampled during active COVID-19.

The rearrangement links TRBV3-1 (or the pseudogene TRBV3-2) to TRBJ2-7; D is ambiguous. The germline V gene encodes CDR1 LGHDT and CDR2 YNNKEL (reference sequence). This CDR3 comprises 13 residues. The V and J ends lost 7 bases and 5 bases respectively, with 15 bases between them. CDR3 amino acids: CASKRSGLNEQYF. The CDR3 DNA sequence: TGTGCCAGCAAACGTTCAGGATTAAACGAGCAGTACTTC.

The V and J genes are TRBV4-1 and TRBJ2-5, with D hard to call. The germline V gene has CDR1 MGHRA and CDR2 YSYEKL. The length of the CDR3 is 14 residues. V was trimmed by 0 bases and J by 1 base, leaving 6 bases between them. CDR3 sequence reads: CASSQEAVQETQYF. The DNA of the CDR3 is TGCGCCAGCAGCCAAGAGGCGGTCCAAGAGACCCAGTACTTC.

The chain employs TRBV30 and TRBJ2-7, with TRBD1 identical over 7 bases. J lost 2 bases, V lost 7 bases, and 5 bases had no gene match. Germline lookup yields CDR1 GTSNPN and CDR2 SVGIG (reference sequence). The CDR3 is made up of 12 amino acids. The CDR3 loop is CASGGVPYEQYF. The CDR3 DNA is TGTGCCTCAGGGGGAGTCCCCTACGAGCAGTACTTC.

V is TRBV27 and J is TRBJ1-1; tentatively, D is TRBD1 (5 bases). Germline CDR1 reads MNHEY; CDR2 reads SMNVEV (reference sequence). There are 15 residues in the CDR3. Trimming stripped 7 bases from V and 0 bases from J, with 15 bases between. CDR3 in amino acids: CASTRYRGMNTEAFF. CDR3 coding DNA: TGTGCCAGCACCAGATACCGGGGGATGAACACTGAAGCTTTCTTT.

This clone has a handful of counts. V usage is TRBV19 and J usage is TRBJ1-1; D not certain. CDR3 size: 16 residues. Germline lookup yields CDR1 LNHDA and CDR2 SQIVND (reference sequence). Trimming removed 5 bases at V and 1 base at J, with 17 bases between. For the CDR3, the DNA is TGTGCCAGTAGTTCCGGGGTCGTGCCGTGGAACACTGAAGCTTTCTTT. It specifies CASSSGVVPWNTEAFF.

This clone was seen more than once but under ten times. The J gene is TRBJ2-2, the V gene TRBV5-4; 12 bases align to TRBD2. Germline CDR1 SGHNT, CDR2 YYREEE (reference sequence). The CDR3 runs to 17 residues. V lost 4 bases and J lost 1; bases outside the gene matches: 5. The CDR3 spells CASSRGTSGQNTGELFF. As DNA, the CDR3 is TGTGCCAGCAGCCGTGGGACTAGCGGGCAGAACACCGGGGAGCTGTTTTTT.

V and J are TRBV7-9 and TRBJ2-7; TRBD1 aligns across 8 bases. The CDR3 covers 17 residues. Germline V gene sequence: CDR1 SEHNR, CDR2 FQNEAQ (reference sequence). V gave up 1 base and J gave up 5 bases; unmatched junction bases: 13. This chain's CDR3 is CASSLGLRQGARNEQYF. The CDR3 bases are TGTGCCAGCAGCTTAGGACTGCGGCAGGGGGCGCGCAACGAGCAGTACTTC. Together with reference TRBV7-9 and TRBJ2-7, the CDR3 gives the full variable domain: DTGVSQNPRHKITKRGQNVTFRCDPISEHNRLYWYRQTLGQGPEFLTYFQNEAQLEKSRLLSDRFSAERPKGSFSTLEIQRTEQGDSAMYLCASSLGLRQGARNEQYFGPGTRLTVT.

This chain uses TRBV5-4 with TRBJ1-2, with 8 bases identical to TRBD1. With 0 bases clipped from V and 6 bases from J, the junction kept 4 bases outside the gene matches. Germline V gene data show CDR1 as SGHNT and CDR2 as YYREEE (reference sequence). The CDR3 runs to 14 residues. This chain's CDR3 is CASSLVDRAHGYTF. In DNA, the CDR3 is TGTGCCAGCAGCTTGGTGGACAGGGCCCATGGCTACACCTTC.

The chain has TRBV7-2 and TRBJ2-3, with 7 bases lining up with TRBD2. The CDR3 length is 16 residues. CDR1 and CDR2 (germline): SGHTA, FQGNSA. J gave up 4 bases and V 1 base, and 8 bases lay outside the gene matches. This CDR3 is CASSLGRGIEADTQYF. CDR3 in DNA: TGTGCCAGCAGCTTAGGGCGGGGGATCGAGGCAGATACGCAGTATTTT.

Concerning this clone itself: The sample contains more than one DNA sequence encoding this CDR3. The chain recombines TRBV5-1 with TRBJ1-1; D might be TRBD1 (5 bases). The CDR3 is made up of 13 amino acids. Germline lookup yields CDR1 SGHRS and CDR2 YFSETQ. Trimming left V 3 bases short and J 1 base short, with 7 bases between. As DNA, the CDR3 is TGCGCCAGCAGCTCTCAGGGGAACACTGAAGCTTTCTTT. Its protein is CASSSQGNTEAFF.

The rearrangement links TRBV2 to TRBJ1-5; 8 nucleotides agree with TRBD1. There are 14 residues in the CDR3. V gave up 6 bases and J gave up 7 bases; unmatched junction bases: 8. Germline V gives CDR1 SNHLY, CDR2 FYNNEI. CDR3 sequence: CASRGTGGKQPQHF. DNA of the CDR3: TGTGCCAGCAGGGGGACAGGAGGAAAACAGCCCCAGCATTTT. Supplemented by reference TRBV2 and TRBJ1-5, the full variable domain reads EPEVTQTPSHQVTQMGQEVILRCVPISNHLYFYWYRQILGQKVEFLVSFYNNEISEKSEIFDDQFSVERPDGSNFTLKIRSTKLEDSAMYFCASRGTGGKQPQHFGDGTRLSIL.

CDR3 bases: TGTGCCAGCAGTGACAGGGGGATCCCTTGGTACGAGCAGTACTTC. Translating gives CASSDRGIPWYEQYF. The J gene is TRBJ2-7, the V gene TRBV6-1; 7 nucleotides line up with TRBD1. Germline-derived CDR1 and CDR2 are MNHNS and SASEGT. The CDR3 sequence is 15 residues long. V shed 3 bases, J shed 4 bases, and the junction held 9 bases outside the gene matches.

V and J are TRBV3-1 (or the pseudogene TRBV3-2) and TRBJ1-2; TRBD1 matches 8 bases. The ends lost 4 bases at V and 13 bases at J; junction bases unmatched: 8. The CDR3 contains 12 residues. Germline values: CDR1 LGHDT, CDR2 YNNKEL (reference sequence). CDR3 bases: TGTGCCAGCAGCCCGTCTCCGGGACAGGCCACCTTC. As protein: CASSPSPGQATF.

This clone was found once. The V and J genes are TRBV18 and TRBJ1-2; D gene uncertain. This CDR3 is built from 16 residues. Trimming stripped 8 bases from V and 6 bases from J, with 25 bases between. Germline V gene lookup returns CDR1 KGHSH and CDR2 LQKENI. CDR3 amino acids: CASQVGDARAGDGYTF. CDR3 sequence (DNA): TGTGCCAGCCAGGTTGGTGACGCGAGGGCCGGAGATGGCTACACCTTC.

This sequence joins TRBV9 and TRBJ1-2; no firm D call. The CDR3 has 14 amino acids. The germline V gene has CDR1 SGDLS and CDR2 YYNGEE. Trimming shortened V by 0 bases and J by 8 bases, and 14 bases separated the two germline ends. CDR3 coding DNA: TGTGCCAGCAGCGTAGGGAGCGACCTCTGGGGCTACACCTTC. Protein: CASSVGSDLWGYTF.

This sequence joins TRBV10-2 and TRBJ1-2, with 8 nucleotides matching TRBD1. CDR1 is WSHSY and CDR2 is SAAADI in the germline V gene. Trimming removed 7 bases from V and 4 bases from J; junction bases left unmatched: 8. The CDR3 is 14 amino acids. The DNA of the CDR3 is TGCGCCAGCACCCCGACAGGGGATGCCTATGGCTACACCTTC. Protein: CASTPTGDAYGYTF.

The chain couples TRBV3-1 (or the pseudogene TRBV3-2) to TRBJ1-4, with 9 positions matching TRBD1. The CDR3 loop spans 17 amino acids. Germline loops: CDR1 LGHDT, CDR2 YNNKEL (reference sequence). Trimming took 4 bases from V and 7 from J; bases not matched to a gene: 13. The CDR3 nucleotides are TGTGCCAGCAGCCTACGCTCCGGTGGGACAGGGAGTGAAAAACTGTTTTTT. Its protein product is CASSLRSGGTGSEKLFF.

In this sample, this clone turned up once. The V call is TRBV2, the J call TRBJ1-1, with TRBD1 as a possible D gene (6 bases). V was pared by 3 bases and J by 7 bases, with 9 bases between. The germline CDR1 and CDR2 sequences are SNHLY and FYNNEI. CDR3 length: 12 residues. CDR3 sequence (DNA): TGTGCCAGCAGTGAGGGGGCGTATGAAGCTTTCTTT. It translates to CASSEGAYEAFF.

This chain uses TRBV18 with TRBJ2-2; 10 nucleotides align to TRBD2. With V trimmed by 4 bases and J by 7 bases, 9 bases remained unmatched. The CDR3 covers 16 residues. Per the germline V gene, CDR1 is KGHSH and CDR2 is LQKENI. The CDR3 loop is CASSRLAGDLVGELFF. The CDR3 DNA reads TGTGCCAGCTCACGTCTAGCGGGAGATCTCGTCGGGGAGCTGTTTTTT.

The CDR3 loop is CASSLSGIDTEAFF. The CDR3 coding sequence is TGTGCCAGCAGCTTGTCAGGGATCGACACTGAAGCTTTCTTT. The rearrangement links TRBV7-8 to TRBJ1-1, with a weak D call TRBD1 (5 bases). CDR1 is SGHVS and CDR2 is FQNEAQ in the germline V gene. The CDR3 runs to 14 residues. V was shortened by 3 bases and J by 3 bases, with 11 bases between the two germline ends.

This clone was observed once. This chain connects TRBV25-1 to TRBJ2-1; D might be TRBD2 (5 bases). Germline CDR1 is MGHDK and CDR2 is SYGVNS. The CDR3 is 16 amino acids. The V and J ends lost 3 bases and 8 bases respectively, with 20 bases between them. The CDR3: CASSDPGSSIVHEQFF. As DNA, the CDR3 is TGTGCCAGCAGTGACCCTGGGAGTAGCATCGTCCATGAGCAGTTCTTC. Combining the CDR3 with reference TRBV25-1 and TRBJ2-1 gives the whole variable domain EADIYQTPRYLVIGTGKKITLECSQTMGHDKMYWYQQDPGMELHLIHYSYGVNSTEKGDLSSESTVSRIRTEHFPLTLESARPSHTSQYLCASSDPGSSIVHEQFFGPGTRLTVL.

The chain carries TRBV21-1 and TRBJ2-7; the D call in the table, TRBD1, was not verified against the DNA. TRBV21-1 is a recognized pseudogene. This CDR3 spans 14 amino acids. In DNA form, the CDR3 reads TGTGCCAGCGAGGACAGGGGAAGACCTTACGAGCAGTACTTC. This gives the protein CASEDRGRPYEQYF.

The rearrangement uses TRBV18 and TRBJ2-7, with 8 bases matching TRBD1. J was trimmed by 2 bases and V by 4 bases; bases with no gene match: 4. This CDR3 spans 14 amino acids. The V gene's germline CDR1 is KGHSH and CDR2 LQKENI. CDR3 nucleotide sequence: TGTGCCAGCTCACACGGACAGGGAACCTACGAGCAGTACTTC. This gives the protein CASSHGQGTYEQYF.

The chain couples TRBV28 to TRBJ1-3; tentative D call: TRBD1 (6 bases). V lost 11 bases and J lost 2, with 16 bases in between. Germline CDR1 MDHEN, CDR2 SYDVKM. This CDR3 comprises 14 residues. The CDR3 here is CASYQAGAGNTIYF. The DNA for the CDR3 is TGTGCCTCCTACCAGGCAGGGGCTGGAAACACCATATATTTT. Full variable domain (rest looked up from reference TRBV28 and TRBJ1-3): DVKVTQSSRYLVKRTGEKVFLECVQDMDHENMFWYRQDPGLGLRLIYFSYDVKMKEKGDIPEGYSVSREKKERFSLILESASTNQTSMYLCASYQAGAGNTIYFGEGSWLTVV.

This sequence joins TRBV5-1 and TRBJ1-1; TRBD1 might be the D (6 bases). With 4 bases removed from V and 6 bases from J, the gap between germline ends came to 10 bases. The CDR3 contains 12 residues. Germline-derived CDR1 and CDR2 are SGHRS and YFSETQ. CDR3 DNA sequence: TGCGCCAGCAGCATACAGGGCGCTGAAGCTTTCTTT. Its translation: CASSIQGAEAFF.

The CDR3 loop is CASSQEHPSAYEQETQYF. In DNA, the CDR3 is TGTGCCAGCAGCCAAGAACACCCTAGCGCGTACGAACAAGAGACCCAGTACTTC. This sequence joins TRBV4-2 and TRBJ2-5; a possible D gene is TRBD2 (6 bases). CDR1 is LGHNA and CDR2 is YNFKEQ in the germline V gene. Trimming cost V 0 bases and J 2 bases, with 19 bases left between them. The CDR3 has 18 amino acids.

The genes are TRBV5-5 and TRBJ1-1, with 7 bases identical to TRBD1. Germline CDR1 and CDR2: SGHKS and YYEKEE (reference sequence). The junction had 6 bases not matched to a gene; V was cut back by 7 bases and J by 3 bases. The CDR3 is 13 residues long. The CDR3 loop is CASVHRGDTEAFF. DNA of the CDR3: TGTGCCAGCGTCCACAGGGGCGACACTGAAGCTTTCTTT. Drawing the rest from reference TRBV5-5 and TRBJ1-1, the complete variable domain is DAGVTQSPTHLIKTRGQQVTLRCSPISGHKSVSWYQQVLGQGPQFIFQYYEKEERGRGNFPDRFSARQFPNYSSELNVNALLLGDSALYLCASVHRGDTEAFFGQGTRLTVV.